This TCR beta chain was retrieved from a study of T cell changes during pregnancy in multiple sclerosis. Only in-frame clones appear in the TCRdb table, and some are missing; sequencing was by immunoSEQ multiplex PCR. The sample yields approximately 90,000 clones, roughly 92% seen once. This TCR derives from a female donor with multiple sclerosis, enrolled in a pregnancy study. This specimen was peripheral blood, taken after pregnancy.

CDR3 sequence reads: CASSGDLPNTEAFF. The DNA of the CDR3 is TGTGCCAGTAGTGGGGACTTGCCGAACACTGAAGCTTTCTTT. The chain recombines TRBV19 with TRBJ1-1; D is possibly TRBD1 (5 bases). Germline V gives CDR1 LNHDA, CDR2 SQIVND (reference sequence). V gave up 5 bases and J gave up 1 base, with 11 bases separating them. The CDR3 is made up of 14 amino acids. Drawing the rest from reference TRBV19 and TRBJ1-1, the complete variable domain is DGGITQSPKYLFRKEGQNVTLSCEQNLNHDAMYWYRQDPGQGLRLIYYSQIVNDFQKGDIAEGYSVSREKKESFPLTVTSAQKNPTAFYLCASSGDLPNTEAFFGQGTRLTVV.